This T cell receptor beta chain came from a study of T cell responses to AZD1222 COVID-19 vaccine. Study results and limitations: Among spike-specific TCRs, nearly half reportedly target unmutated variant regions.

Germline CDR1 MNHEY, CDR2 SMNVEV (reference sequence). V lost 1 base and J 10 bases, leaving 11 bases between the germline ends. The CDR3 spans 14 residues. Concerning this clone: The antigen is undetermined.

Assay: immunoSEQ multiplex PCR; the TCRdb copy retains only in-frame clones and omits some. This sample yields approximately 110,000 clones, of which more than 70% are seen a single time; less than 6% belongs to the top ten. The chain carries TRBV27 and TRBJ1-6, with D tentatively TRBD1 (5 bases). The receptor was derived from an adult in good health. This specimen was peripheral blood, taken on day 0 of AZD1222 vaccination. CDR3 nucleotides: TGTGCCAGCAGTTTATACCGGGGGTTGTCACCCCTCCACTTT. Its protein is CASSLYRGLSPLHF.